Shown below are 11 T cell receptor beta chains from a single sample sequenced in a study of siplizumab effects on memory and regulatory T cells. Only in-frame clones appear in the TCRdb table, and some are missing; sequencing was by immunoSEQ multiplex PCR. In the table there are tens of thousands of clones, around 95% of which are singletons. Material: naive CD4+ T cells sorted from blood. Source of these receptors: a human donor in good health.

The sample holds one count of this clone. This chain uses TRBV10-3 with TRBJ2-3, with D unclear. The CDR3 has 12 residues. Looked up from germline, CDR1 is ENHRY and CDR2 is SYGVKD. V shed 3 bases and J shed 4 bases, with 5 bases lying between them. The CDR3 region has the DNA TGTGCCATCAGTGACCAATCAGATACGCAGTATTTT. It yields the protein CAISDQSDTQYF.

V and J are TRBV11-2 and TRBJ1-1; a possible D gene is TRBD1 (6 bases). This CDR3 comprises 15 residues. Germline CDR1 reads SGHAT; CDR2 reads FQNNGV. V was clipped by 6 bases and J by 1 base, with 15 bases between them. The CDR3 is CASRRGEVGNTEAFF. CDR3 nucleotide sequence: TGTGCCAGCAGGAGGGGGGAGGTGGGGAACACTGAAGCTTTCTTT.

V and J are TRBV7-3 and TRBJ2-1; D is ambiguous. V was shortened by 0 bases and J by 3 bases, with 3 bases between the two germline ends. The CDR3 spans 13 residues. In germline, CDR1 is SGHTA, CDR2 FQGTGA. This CDR3 is CASSLTRYNEQFF. The CDR3 nucleotides read TGTGCCAGCAGCTTAACCCGCTACAATGAGCAGTTCTTC.

The rearrangement links TRBV2 to TRBJ2-5; 8 positions match TRBD1. CDR1 is SNHLY, CDR2 FYNNEI, per germline. CDR3 length: 13 amino acids. The V gene end was trimmed by 8 bases and the J gene end by 4 bases; junction bases not matched to a gene: 6. The CDR3 here is CASLTQGAETQYF. The CDR3 nucleotides read TGTGCCAGCCTTACCCAGGGGGCAGAGACCCAGTACTTC.

This chain joins TRBV7-2 and TRBJ2-5; D unresolved. CDR3 length equals 14 residues. The germline V gene has CDR1 SGHTA and CDR2 FQGNSA. V was trimmed by 2 bases and J by 0 bases, leaving 7 bases between them. CDR3 sequence reads: CASSLKPYQETQYF. The CDR3 DNA is TGTGCCAGCAGCTTAAAGCCATACCAAGAGACCCAGTACTTC.

The rearrangement uses TRBV30 and TRBJ1-2; 8 bases map to TRBD1. V shed 5 bases and J 3 bases; nucleotides not matched to a gene: 2. The germline gives CDR1 GTSNPN, CDR2 SVGIG (reference sequence). CDR3 length: 12 residues. CDR3 coding DNA: TGTGCCTGGGAACAGGGGGACTATGGCTACACCTTC. It is translated as CAWEQGDYGYTF. Variable domain in full (rest from reference TRBV30 and TRBJ1-2): SQTIHQWPATLVQPVGSPLSLECTVEGTSNPNLYWYRQAAGRGLQLLFYSVGIGQISSEVPQNLSASRPQDRQFILSSKKLLLSDSGFYLCAWEQGDYGYTFGSGTRLTVV.

J is TRBJ2-5 and V is TRBV6-5; TRBD2 aligns across 8 bases. CDR1 MNHEY and CDR2 SVGAGI come from the germline V gene. This CDR3 is 12 amino acids long. V shed 7 bases and J 4 bases; nucleotides not matched to a gene: 2. Here the CDR3 DNA reads TGTGCCAGCAAGGGACTAGTAGAGACCCAGTACTTC. It codes for CASKGLVETQYF.

The chain is built from TRBV11-2 and TRBJ1-1, with D unresolved. Trimming took 1 base from V and 1 from J, leaving 4 bases between them. Germline V CDR1 and CDR2: SGHAT, FQNNGV. The CDR3 loop spans 13 amino acids. The CDR3 bases are TGTGCCAGCAGCTTAGGGGCGAACACTGAAGCTTTCTTT. It encodes CASSLGANTEAFF.

The chain recombines TRBV7-2 with TRBJ1-5; D perhaps matches TRBD1 (5 bases). Germline CDR1 reads SGHTA; CDR2 reads FQGNSA. The CDR3 is 15 amino acids. Deletions cut 0 bases from V and 0 bases from J, with 6 bases between. As DNA, the CDR3 is TGTGCCAGCAGCTTAGCCGGGACTAGCAATCAGCCCCAGCATTTT. The encoded protein is CASSLAGTSNQPQHF. Filled out from reference TRBV7-2 and TRBJ1-5, the complete variable domain reads GAGVSQSPSNKVTEKGKDVELRCDPISGHTALYWYRQSLGQGLEFLIYFQGNSAPDKSGLPSDRFSAERTGGSVSTLTIQRTQQEDSAVYLCASSLAGTSNQPQHFGDGTRLSIL.

The chain has TRBV27 and TRBJ2-3; maybe TRBD2 (5 bases). The germline CDR1 and CDR2 sequences are MNHEY and SMNVEV (reference sequence). Trimming removed 0 bases from V and 2 bases from J, with 9 bases in between. The CDR3 is 15 residues long. This CDR3 reads CASSLSTGITDTQYF. The CDR3 DNA follows: TGTGCCAGCAGTTTATCGACGGGAATCACAGATACGCAGTATTTT.

CDR3 DNA sequence: TGTGCCAGTAGTGGACAGGGGAGTGAAAAACTGTTTTTT. It codes for CASSGQGSEKLFF. The rearrangement uses TRBV19 and TRBJ1-4; 9 nucleotides agree with TRBD1. V lost 5 bases to trimming and J lost 7 bases; unmatched junction nucleotides: 2. CDR1 and CDR2 from the germline V gene are LNHDA and SQIVND (reference sequence). This CDR3 has 13 residues.